This TCR beta chain originates from a study of T cell repertoires in cytomegalovirus infection. This clonotype was counted only a few times. MiXCR was run by TCRdb on the reads, yielding one entry per CDR3 protein. The sample consists of 300,000 or so distinct CDR3 sequences, about 25% of them appearing once. The CDR3 spans 15 residues. The germline V gene encodes CDR1 SGHTA and CDR2 FQGNSA. Trimming took 5 bases from V and 9 from J; bases not matched to a gene: 5. Material for sequencing was PBMCs. The receptor was isolated from a human donor in good health (CMV status not recorded). Some clones in this sample may be carry-over from other donors' samples. This chain links TRBV7-2 with TRBJ1-6, with 12 bases identical to TRBD1. CDR3 amino acids: CASSPPGQGASPLHF. CDR3 nucleotides: TGTGCCAGCAGCCCGCCGGGACAGGGGGCTTCACCCCTCCACTTT.